This paragraph reports one T cell receptor beta chain. This sample is part of a study of T cells after posttransplantation cyclophosphamide. Some clones are missing from TCRdb's copy, which holds only in-frame ones; the method was immunoSEQ multiplex PCR. The repertoire holds tens of thousands of clones, less than 95% seen once, with roughly 2.5% in the top ten. J was trimmed by 0 bases and V by 4 bases; bases with no gene match: 9. The CDR3 is made up of 17 amino acids. Germline loops: CDR1 MGHRA, CDR2 YSYEKL. A marrow graft followed busulfan-fludarabine conditioning, with cyclophosphamide on days +3 and +4.

J is TRBJ2-7 and V is TRBV4-1, with 10 bases that match TRBD2. This TCR derives from a male patient aged 60 to 75 who received an allogeneic stem cell transplant from a related donor and was CMV-positive. Some T cells could come from the graft donor. Sequenced material: PBMCs, taken 62 days after allogeneic stem cell transplant with posttransplant cyclophosphamide. This chain's CDR3 is CASSLSRAGGSSYEQYF. In DNA, the CDR3 is TGCGCCAGCAGCCTTAGCAGAGCGGGGGGGAGCTCCTACGAGCAGTACTTC.